This TCR beta chain was profiled in a study of blood T cell repertoires in COVID-19. V shed 2 bases, J shed 7 bases, and the junction held 7 bases outside the gene matches. Per the germline V gene, CDR1 is MNHEY and CDR2 is SVGAGI. CDR3 size: 15 residues. Generated by immunoSEQ multiplex PCR, the TCRdb table keeps only in-frame clones and is missing some. The sample consists of roughly 70,000 clones, around 86% of them appearing once. This rearrangement joins TRBV6-5 to TRBJ2-1; the match to TRBD2 covers 8 bases. Source material: peripheral blood. The TCR was taken from a man aged 45 to 65 with active COVID-19. The CDR3 coding sequence is TGTGCCAGCAGTTACGCAGCGGGAGTCGGTAATGAGCAGTTCTTC. It yields the protein CASSYAAGVGNEQFF.